The clone carrying this T cell receptor beta chain was counted a few times. Germline V lookup: CDR1 LGHNA, CDR2 YSLEER. V gave up 3 bases and J gave up 1 base, with 13 bases separating them. This CDR3 comprises 15 residues. These data are taken from a study of beta chain features in type 1 diabetes. The study reverse transcribed the entire isolated RNA, so it sequenced expressed TCRB transcripts. TCRdb keeps only in-frame clones here, not all; method: immunoSEQ multiplex PCR. The table records under 350,000 clones, about 7.8% of them present only once. This rearrangement joins TRBV4-3 to TRBJ2-7, with D tentatively TRBD2 (5 bases). Material for sequencing was central memory CD4+ T cells from blood. This TCR derives from a woman aged 18-29 years in good health. CDR3 sequence reads: CASSHLSGVSYEQYF. The CDR3 nucleotides are TGCGCCAGCAGCCACCTCAGCGGAGTGTCCTACGAGCAGTACTTC.